This T cell receptor (beta chain) was recovered during a study of cytomegalovirus exposure and HLA in healthy donors. Study information: Some 85 million unique TCRs, all from HLA-typed donors, were included in an early release of the data.

Notes on the study in general: It was assumed in the presence/absence analyses that sequencing depth was roughly uniform across donors. Donor immune exposure was known only as CMV serostatus.

PCR used 60 Vbeta primers and 13 Jbeta primers. TCRdb's table, derived via immunoSEQ multiplex PCR, lists solely in-frame clones and lacks some. The sample holds about 110,000 clones, 74% seen once. This clone appeared a single time. What it binds is not known. The germline V and J ends were trimmed by 1 base and 6 bases, with 19 bases remaining between them. Germline values: CDR1 MNHNS, CDR2 SASEGT. CDR3 size: 16 residues. The genes are TRBV6-1 and TRBJ2-7; a possible D gene is TRBD2 (6 bases). The specimen was PBMCs. The sequence was collected from a man in his fifties or sixties in good health and CMV-seropositive. The CDR3: CASSEGSRRGLGEQYF. CDR3 bases: TGTGCCAGCAGTGAAGGAAGTCGGAGGGGATTGGGCGAGCAGTACTTC.